This TCR beta chain is from a study of blood T cell repertoires in COVID-19. Method: immunoSEQ multiplex PCR; TCRdb's copy keeps in-frame clones and lacks some. The profile shows approximately 250,000 clones, 70% to 90% of them singletons. Across 24 US areas, participants ranged in age from about 18 to 90 years. Cohorts were determined from participant-reported clinical history. Germline V gene sequence: CDR1 MDHEN, CDR2 SYDVKM. The CDR3 spans 17 residues. V lost 5 bases, J lost 4 bases, and 10 bases stayed unmatched. The chain employs TRBV28 and TRBJ2-3; 12 nucleotides line up with TRBD2. The sequence derives from a woman in her 30s with acute COVID-19. The sequenced material came from PBMCs or T cells enriched from blood (not recorded which). The CDR3 nucleotides read TGTGCCAGCAGTACTCTGACTAGCGGGAGTGTGGCAGATACGCAGTATTTT. It yields the protein CASSTLTSGSVADTQYF.